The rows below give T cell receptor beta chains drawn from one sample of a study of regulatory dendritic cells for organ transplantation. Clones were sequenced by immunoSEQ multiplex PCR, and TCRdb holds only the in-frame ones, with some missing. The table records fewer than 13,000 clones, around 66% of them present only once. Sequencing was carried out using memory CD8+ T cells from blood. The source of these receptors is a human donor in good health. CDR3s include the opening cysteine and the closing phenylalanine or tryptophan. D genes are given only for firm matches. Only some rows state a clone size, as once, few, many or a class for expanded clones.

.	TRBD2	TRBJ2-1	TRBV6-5	TGTGCCAGCAGTTACTCTGGGACTAGCCTAAATGAGCAGTTCTTC	CASSYSGTSLNEQFF
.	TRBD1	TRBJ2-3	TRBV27	TGTGCCAGCAGTTCTGACAGGGGCCGACTCACAGATACGCAGTATTTT	CASSSDRGRLTDTQYF
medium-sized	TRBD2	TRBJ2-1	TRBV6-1	TGTGCCAGCAGTGCCGGCACCACTAGCGAACCCTACAATGAGCAGTTCTTC	CASSAGTTSEPYNEQFF
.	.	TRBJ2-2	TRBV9	TGTGCCAGCAGCGGTACGGGGGGCTCGAACACCGGGGAGCTGTTTTTT	CASSGTGGSNTGELFF
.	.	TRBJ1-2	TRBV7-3	TGTGCCAGCAGCTTTGGAGGGGGCTATGGCTACACCTTC	CASSFGGGYGYTF
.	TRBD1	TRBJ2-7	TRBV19	TGTGCCAGTAGTCCAACGAGGGAGACAGGGGGTACTTCCTACGAGCAGTACTTC	CASSPTRETGGTSYEQYF
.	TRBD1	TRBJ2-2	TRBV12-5	TGTGCTACCGAGTCCGGGACAGGGAGAAAAAACGGGGAGCTGTTTTTT	CATESGTGRKNGELFF
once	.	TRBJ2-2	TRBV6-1	TGTGCCAGCAGTGAACTTGGCAGGGAGACCGGGGAGCTGTTTTTT	CASSELGRETGELFF
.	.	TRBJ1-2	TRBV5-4	TGTGCCAGCAGCCCCCTCAGGGGAGTTGACTATGGCTACACCTTC	CASSPLRGVDYGYTF
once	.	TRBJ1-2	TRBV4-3	TGCGCCAGCAGCCAAGAGCGATCGGACTGGCTTGGCTACACCTTC	CASSQERSDWLGYTF
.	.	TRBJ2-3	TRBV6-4	TGTGCCAGCAGTGACGGGAGTACAGATACGCAGTATTTT	CASSDGSTDTQYF
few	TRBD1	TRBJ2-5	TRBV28	TGTGCCAGCAGTCCCTCACCTGGCTCCCGGGACAGGGAAGAGACCCAGTACTTC	CASSPSPGSRDREETQYF
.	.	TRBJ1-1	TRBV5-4	TGTGCCAGCAGCTTGGGGAGGGGGGCCACTGAAGCTTTCTTT	CASSLGRGATEAFF
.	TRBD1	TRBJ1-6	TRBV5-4	TGTGCCAGCAGCAGGAAAACAGGGGGAGATTCACCCCTCCACTTT	CASSRKTGGDSPLHF
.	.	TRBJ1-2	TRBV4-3	TGCGCCAGCAGCCAATTCACCGGAGAGTTCTATGGCTACACCTTC	CASSQFTGEFYGYTF
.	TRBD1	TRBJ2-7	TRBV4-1	TGCGCCAGCAGCCAAGTTGGGACAGGGCCCTACGAGCAGTACTTC	CASSQVGTGPYEQYF
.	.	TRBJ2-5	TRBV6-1	TGTGCCAGTGCCCAGGACTTTATCGAAGAGACCCAGTACTTC	CASAQDFIEETQYF
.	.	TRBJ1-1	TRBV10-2	TGCGCCAGCAGTGATCAGGGCTTTTCGACTGAAGCTTTCTTT	CASSDQGFSTEAFF
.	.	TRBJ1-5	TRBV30	TGTGCCTGGAGCGGAGACACTGGACTGCCTCTAAGGCAGCCCCAGCATTTT	CAWSGDTGLPLRQPQHF
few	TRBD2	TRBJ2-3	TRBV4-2	TGTGCCAGCAGCCAAATACATAGCGGGGGGGGCACAGATACGCAGTATTTT	CASSQIHSGGGTDTQYF
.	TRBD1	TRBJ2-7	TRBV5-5	TGTGCCAGCAGCTTTACAGGGGATAACGAGCAGTACTTC	CASSFTGDNEQYF
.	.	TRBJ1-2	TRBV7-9	TGTGCCAGCACCTCGGGGTGGAGCTCCGACGGCTACACCTTC	CASTSGWSSDGYTF
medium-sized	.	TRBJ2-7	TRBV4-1	TGCGCCAGCAGCCAAGTGGAAGCGGGTGGCAACTACGAGCAGTACTTC	CASSQVEAGGNYEQYF
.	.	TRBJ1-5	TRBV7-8	TGTGCCAGCAGCTTAGGTGGGGGTGCGGAGGGGCCTGGTCAGCCCCAGCATTTT	CASSLGGGAEGPGQPQHF
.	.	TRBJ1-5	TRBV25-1	TGTGCCAGCAGTGCGTACAATCAGCCCCAGCATTTT	CASSAYNQPQHF
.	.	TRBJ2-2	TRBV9	TGTGCCAGCAGCGCAAAGGGTTCCCGTATTACCGGGGAGCTGTTTTTT	CASSAKGSRITGELFF